The 15 T cell receptor beta chains in this list originate from one sample, sequenced in a study of T cells expressing NK-cell markers. TCRdb reprocessed the 5' RACE reads, keeping one entry per CDR3 protein, no DNA. The sample is made up of a few hundred thousand distinct CDR3 sequences, and the top ten hold under 0.5% of it. The source material was blood T cells: a sorted CD56 or NKG2C T cell subset, CD4+ or CD8+ T cells, or bulk PBMC T cells (not recorded which). These receptors were collected from a man aged 18 to 30 in good health.

V is TRBV25-1 and J is TRBJ2-3. CDR1 is MGHDK, CDR2 SYGVNS, per germline. The CDR3 length is 14 residues. Here the CDR3 reads CASSFSRSIDTQYF.

This sequence joins TRBV21-1 and TRBJ2-4. TRBV21-1 is marked as a pseudogene. CDR3 length: 16 amino acids. The CDR3 is CASSIEAWIAKNIQYF.

CDR3 amino acids: CATSRDRGVVWYF. The rearrangement joins TRBV15 to TRBJ2-7; TCRdb calls TRBD1, which cannot be checked without DNA. Per the germline V gene, CDR1 is LNHNV and CDR2 is YYDKDF (reference sequence). The CDR3 extends over 13 amino acids.

The rearrangement joins TRBV12-3 or TRBV12-4 to TRBJ2-5; lacking DNA, the TRBD1 call made by TCRdb goes unchecked. This CDR3 has 15 residues. CDR3: CASSLFGMTQETQYF.

The chain joins TRBV24-1 to TRBJ2-1; TCRdb designates TRBD2, a call that cannot be tested without DNA. The CDR3 sequence is 16 residues long. Germline V gene sequence: CDR1 KGHDR, CDR2 SFDVKD. This CDR3 reads CATSDTSGSSYNEQFF.

V is TRBV4-3 and J is TRBJ1-2; without DNA, the TCRdb call of TRBD1 cannot be checked. The CDR3 contains 14 residues. Germline CDR1 and CDR2: LGHNA and YSLEER. The CDR3 loop is CASSRGQNNYGYTF.

This chain joins TRBV6-1 and TRBJ2-1; TCRdb's assignment of TRBD2 cannot be checked, as there is no DNA. Germline CDR1 is MNHNS and CDR2 is SASEGT. The CDR3 loop spans 17 amino acids. The CDR3 loop is CASSEALAGGRHNEQFF.

The chain uses TRBV5-1 and TRBJ2-5; TCRdb names TRBD1, which stays unverified in the absence of DNA. This CDR3 contains 14 residues. Germline CDR1 SGHRS, CDR2 YFSETQ. The CDR3 sequence: CASIQNPGGETQYF.

This rearrangement joins TRBV27 to TRBJ2-7; there is no DNA to check the TCRdb D call of TRBD1. The CDR3 contains 14 residues. Germline lookup yields CDR1 MNHEY and CDR2 SMNVEV (reference sequence). This CDR3 is CASRKGQGGYEQYF.

This rearrangement joins TRBV12-3 or TRBV12-4 to TRBJ1-1; no DNA is available, so the TRBD1 call from TCRdb remains unchecked. This CDR3 has 14 residues. This CDR3 is CASSWDRYATEAFF.

The chain couples TRBV30 to TRBJ2-7; TCRdb's D call, TRBD1, is unchecked because there is no DNA. Germline CDR1 is GTSNPN and CDR2 is SVGIG (reference sequence). This CDR3 is built from 15 residues. CDR3 in amino acids: CAWSAGTGGIYEQYF.

The J gene is TRBJ2-3, the V gene TRBV20-1; with no DNA, the TCRdb D assignment of TRBD1 cannot be verified. The germline gives CDR1 DFQATT, CDR2 SNEGSKA (reference sequence). This CDR3 comprises 15 residues. The CDR3 here is CSARVPGQNTDTQYF.

V and J are TRBV19 and TRBJ2-1; TCRdb reports TRBD1, a call that lacks DNA to check it against. Looked up from germline, CDR1 is LNHDA and CDR2 is SQIVND (reference sequence). The CDR3 length is 12 residues. CDR3 in amino acids: CASSTGTDKQFF.

CDR3 residues: CASSLLESGELFF. The rearrangement uses TRBV7-6 and TRBJ2-2. The CDR3 is 13 residues long. Germline values: CDR1 SGHVS, CDR2 FNYEAQ.

The V call is TRBV7-2, the J call TRBJ2-6; TCRdb's assignment of TRBD1 cannot be checked, as there is no DNA. The CDR3 consists of 16 residues. The germline gives CDR1 SGHTA, CDR2 FQGNSA. The CDR3 here is CASSKTVSSGANVLTF.